This entry concerns a single T cell receptor (beta chain). Its antigen remains unidentified. Per-base qualities were not stored, and no clone one base away is much larger. The junction carries 14 bases between V and J, which are trimmed by 6 bases and 3 bases respectively. The CDR3 spans 14 residues, from the cysteine through the phenylalanine. CDR3 DNA is the only sequence kept; it has 42 bases, read in frame from the first base. Via the germline V gene, CDR1 is SNHLY and CDR2 FYNNEI. The source of the sample is a study of OX40 agonist ivuxolimab in advanced cancers. In terms of the full investigation: The costimulatory receptor OX40 (CD134) was targeted by ivuxolimab, a fully human IgG2 agonistic monoclonal antibody. Three dose-escalation patients achieved partial responses, one with hepatocellular carcinoma and two with cutaneous melanoma. In the dose-escalation cohort, 82.7% of patients were male, and the mean age was approximately 64 years, with a range of about 23 to 80. Among the 50 to 55 dose-escalation patients, around 19 had hepatocellular carcinoma, 15 or so melanoma, 9 renal cell carcinoma and 9 head and neck cancer. Patients were allowed to have had prior anti-PD-1, anti-PD-L1 or anti-CTLA-4 therapy, and approximately 39% of the dose-escalation patients had been treated with checkpoint inhibitors. The monotherapy dose-escalation portion (N ≈ 50 patients) of the phase I ivuxolimab trial is reported in the paper. The point of sequencing TCRbeta in the periphery was to test whether ivuxolimab changed TCR sequence diversity and drove clonal T-cell expansion. Intravenous ivuxolimab was administered to patients every 2 weeks at six dose levels: 0.01, 0.1, 0.3, 1.5, 3 and 10 mg/kg. The study at large found these results: After ivuxolimab, more expanded clones were found on average in CD8+ T cells than in CD4+ T cells. The antigen specificity of the clonally expanded peripheral T cells was not determined. Partial responders in the 0.1-3.0 mg/kg groups had among the lowest normalized peripheral clonal expansion, especially among CD8+ T cells. Low levels of normalized T-cell clonal expansion were also seen in some patients who did not respond. At doses from 0.1 to 3.0 mg/kg, clonal expansion was seen in both CD4+ and CD8+ blood T cells between baseline and week 6.

Patients with autoimmune disease history or receiving systemic immunosuppression were excluded from the trial. Peripheral blood for TCR sequencing was drawn from every dose cohort at baseline, at cycle 4 day 1 and at cycle 7 day 1. Samples were obtained from an open-label, multicenter, first-in-human phase I dose-escalation trial of ivuxolimab. Adults with locally advanced or metastatic head and neck squamous cell, hepatocellular, melanoma or renal cell carcinoma were enrolled in the trial. CD4+ and CD8+ T cells were sorted separately from peripheral blood before TCR sequencing. Genomic DNA was isolated from the sorted cells so that the TCRbeta CDR3 region could be sequenced. The immunoSEQ Assay was used to sequence the TCRbeta CDR3 regions. TCRdb mirrors the immuneACCESS table, restricted to in-frame sequences. Some clones are absent from its copies; in checked studies, under half trace to an unresolved V gene, and the reason for the others is unknown. This sample comprises about 72,000 clones, roughly 89% of them detected only once. Of the sample, 9.5% to 12% falls within the top ten clones.

This sequence originates from an adult with an advanced solid tumor such as melanoma, head and neck, liver or kidney cancer. The source was CD4+ or CD8+ T cells sorted from blood, collected in a trial of the OX40 agonist ivuxolimab. The V gene is TRBV2 and the J gene is TRBJ1-2; TRBD1 is a weak D gene call, 5 bases matching. The CDR3 in this case is CASRRSGLDYGYTF. The bases are TGTGCCAGCAGAAGATCAGGGTTGGACTATGGCTACACCTTC.